The 22 T cell receptor beta chains reported below all come from one sample, sequenced in a study of T cell repertoires in cytomegalovirus infection. No antigen has been identified for these receptors. In TCRdb, the reads were re-called with MiXCR into one record per CDR3 protein. The sample has 550,000 to 850,000 distinct CDR3 sequences, about 33% seen once; the top ten hold 15% to 20%. This specimen was cultured PBMCs, taken from culture after CMV antigen stimulation. All receptors derive from a human donor in good health (CMV status not recorded). Some clones in this sample may be carry-over from other donors' samples.

This chain uses TRBV5-1 with TRBJ2-1, with 11 positions matching TRBD2. Germline values: CDR1 SGHRS, CDR2 YFSETQ. This CDR3 is 16 amino acids long. V was clipped by 5 bases and J by 5 bases; unmatched bases: 9. DNA for the CDR3: TGCGCCAGCAGTAGCGGGGGGGCGCGGTTAGACAATGAGCAGTTCTTC. Encoded protein: CASSSGGARLDNEQFF. Full variable domain (missing parts from reference TRBV5-1 and TRBJ2-1): KAGVTQTPRYLIKTRGQQVTLSCSPISGHRSVSWYQQTPGQGLQFLFEYFSETQRNKGNFPGRFSGRQFSNSRSEMNVSTLELGDSALYLCASSSGGARLDNEQFFGPGTRLTVL.

This clonotype has just a few counts. V usage is TRBV2 and J usage is TRBJ1-1; D remains unclear. This CDR3 spans 15 amino acids. Germline V gives CDR1 SNHLY, CDR2 FYNNEI. The V end was cut by 6 bases, the J end by 0 bases, with 14 bases between. The CDR3 sequence is CASSRRRTMNTEAFF. CDR3 nucleotides: TGTGCCAGCAGCAGGAGACGGACCATGAACACTGAAGCTTTCTTT.

The chain has TRBV4-2 and TRBJ1-1; D gene unclear. Trimming took 0 bases from V and 3 from J, leaving 8 bases between them. CDR1 and CDR2 from the germline V gene are LGHNA and YNFKEQ. The CDR3 runs to 14 residues. CDR3 DNA sequence: TGTGCCAGCAGCCAAGATCCCTTAGACACTGAAGCTTTCTTT. It translates to CASSQDPLDTEAFF.

This clonotype has a count of ten or more. The CDR3 reads CASSVDRGNTGELFF. In DNA form, the CDR3 reads TGTGCCAGCAGCGTTGACAGGGGGAACACCGGGGAGCTGTTTTTT. This chain connects TRBV7-2 to TRBJ2-2; 8 nucleotides align to TRBD1. V gave up 5 bases and J gave up 1 base; unmatched junction bases: 3. CDR3 length: 15 amino acids. CDR1 SGHTA and CDR2 FQGNSA come from the germline V gene.

This clonotype was detected many times. The chain recombines TRBV7-2 with TRBJ2-7, with TRBD2 matching over 7 bases. The germline CDR1 and CDR2 sequences are SGHTA and FQGNSA. The CDR3 length is 15 residues. V trimming: 3 bases; J trimming: 2 bases; junction bases outside the gene matches: 7. The chain's CDR3 is CASSFAGSGPYEQYF. The CDR3, as DNA: TGTGCCAGCAGCTTCGCTGGTAGCGGGCCCTACGAGCAGTACTTC.

The chain has TRBV4-3 and TRBJ1-1; no definite D call. Germline CDR1 is LGHNA and CDR2 is YSLEER. This CDR3 spans 14 amino acids. With 4 bases removed from V and 4 bases from J, the gap between germline ends came to 13 bases. The CDR3 sequence is CASSLRTASTEAFF. CDR3 nucleotides: TGCGCCAGCAGCCTACGGACGGCCAGCACTGAAGCTTTCTTT.

At least ten counts were recorded for this clonotype. This chain links TRBV7-2 with TRBJ1-5; 9 nucleotides match TRBD1. V trimming: 5 bases; J trimming: 5 bases; junction bases outside the gene matches: 10. Germline CDR1 SGHTA, CDR2 FQGNSA. CDR3 length equals 16 residues. The CDR3 protein is CASSPPGTGPHQPQHF. CDR3 DNA: TGTGCCAGCAGCCCCCCCGGGACAGGGCCCCATCAGCCCCAGCATTTT.

The chain recombines TRBV28 with TRBJ2-1, with D unclear. The CDR3 is 15 residues long. V was clipped by 6 bases and J by 4 bases, with 16 bases between them. Germline V gene sequence: CDR1 MDHEN, CDR2 SYDVKM. The CDR3 region has the DNA TGTGCCAGCAGCCTTAGGTCTACGGGTTACAATGAGCAGTTCTTC. Its translation is CASSLRSTGYNEQFF.

The CDR3 region is CASTGTSGSSYEQYF. Written as DNA, the CDR3 is TGTGCCAGCACCGGGACTAGCGGAAGCTCCTACGAGCAGTACTTC. This rearrangement joins TRBV6-2 or TRBV6-3 to TRBJ2-7, with 11 nucleotides matching TRBD2. This CDR3 has 15 residues. Germline V CDR1 and CDR2: MNHEY, SVGEGT. V shed 7 bases and J 0 bases; nucleotides not matched to a gene: 5.

In its sample, this clonotype was seen a few times. V and J are TRBV11-2 and TRBJ2-3; no firm D call. CDR3 size: 14 residues. V was cut by 2 bases and J by 2 bases, with 8 bases left in between. Per germline, CDR1 SGHAT and CDR2 FQNNGV. The CDR3 DNA follows: TGTGCCAGCAGCTTAACGGCGCCCACAGATACGCAGTATTTT. This translates into CASSLTAPTDTQYF.

The rearrangement joins TRBV19 to TRBJ2-2, with D possibly being TRBD2 (6 bases). The CDR3 consists of 15 residues. The V end lost 5 bases, the J end lost 6 bases, and 16 bases lay between the germline ends. The germline CDR1 and CDR2 sequences are LNHDA and SQIVND (reference sequence). The CDR3 DNA sequence: TGTGCCAGTAGTCCCGCTGGGGGACTGGCCGGGGAGCTGTTTTTT. Residues: CASSPAGGLAGELFF.

This clonotype was observed a few times. The chain combines TRBV11-2 with TRBJ1-1; D gene unclear. The CDR3 is made up of 14 amino acids. V was shortened by 5 bases and J by 8 bases, with 18 bases between the two germline ends. Per germline, CDR1 SGHAT and CDR2 FQNNGV. The CDR3: CASSANLPRREAFF. The CDR3 bases are TGTGCCAGCAGCGCCAACCTCCCTAGAAGGGAAGCTTTCTTT. Filled out from reference TRBV11-2 and TRBJ1-1, the complete variable domain reads EAGVAQSPRYKIIEKRQSVAFWCNPISGHATLYWYQQILGQGPKLLIQFQNNGVVDDSQLPKDRFSAERLKGVDSTLKIQPAKLEDSAVYLCASSANLPRREAFFGQGTRLTVV.

The genes are TRBV3-1 and TRBJ2-1; 7 nucleotides match TRBD2. The ends lost 1 base at V and 3 bases at J; junction bases unmatched: 3. This CDR3 comprises 15 residues. Germline V gene sequence: CDR1 LGHDT, CDR2 YNNKEL (reference sequence). CDR3: CASSQVLANYNEQFF. CDR3 in DNA: TGTGCCAGCAGCCAAGTACTAGCGAACTACAATGAGCAGTTCTTC.

As concerns this clonotype: A read error may account for a junction end that differs from germline. The chain uses TRBV19 and TRBJ1-6; a weak D match, TRBD1 (5 bases). Germline CDR1 and CDR2: LNHDA and SQIVND (reference sequence). This CDR3 spans 14 amino acids. CDR3 DNA: TGTGCCAGTAGTATGATGACAGAGAATTCACCCTTCCACTTT. It encodes CASSMMTENSPFHF.

This clonotype has a handful of counts. This chain uses TRBV6-5 with TRBJ1-6; D call uncertain. Germline CDR1 MNHEY, CDR2 SVGAGI. This CDR3 has 13 residues. V gave up 6 bases and J gave up 9 bases, with 12 bases separating them. CDR3 coding DNA: TGTGCCAGCAGACGGAGTCGTAGTTCACCCCTCCACTTT. It specifies CASRRSRSSPLHF.

The J gene is TRBJ2-7, the V gene TRBV9, with TRBD2 identical over 7 bases. Per the germline V gene, CDR1 is SGDLS and CDR2 is YYNGEE. With 0 bases clipped from V and 2 bases from J, the junction kept 8 bases outside the gene matches. This CDR3 is 16 amino acids long. The CDR3 nucleotides are TGTGCCAGCAGCGTAGCCCCTGGGGGGGTCCCCTACGAGCAGTACTTC. This gives the protein CASSVAPGGVPYEQYF.

The V and J genes are TRBV5-5 and TRBJ2-3; 12 positions agree with TRBD2. The CDR3 covers 14 residues. Trimming took 3 bases from V and 6 from J; bases not matched to a gene: 2. Germline CDR1 and CDR2: SGHKS and YYEKEE (reference sequence). Written as DNA, the CDR3 is TGTGCCAGCAGCTGGACTAGCGGGAAGGATACGCAGTATTTT. This codes for CASSWTSGKDTQYF. Supplemented by reference TRBV5-5 and TRBJ2-3, the full variable domain reads DAGVTQSPTHLIKTRGQQVTLRCSPISGHKSVSWYQQVLGQGPQFIFQYYEKEERGRGNFPDRFSARQFPNYSSELNVNALLLGDSALYLCASSWTSGKDTQYFGPGTRLTVL.

This chain links TRBV27 with TRBJ2-6, with D maybe TRBD1 (5 bases). The CDR3 contains 16 residues. Trimming removed 2 bases from V and 4 bases from J, with 12 bases in between. Germline CDR1 and CDR2: MNHEY and SMNVEV (reference sequence). The CDR3 nucleotides are TGTGCCAGCAGTTTAAGTAGGGGTTACGGGGCCAACGTCCTGACTTTC. The encoded protein is CASSLSRGYGANVLTF.

This clonotype occurred a few times. The chain is built from TRBV12-5 and TRBJ1-5, with D unclear. The CDR3 runs 12 residues. With 3 bases removed from V and 6 bases from J, the gap between germline ends came to 6 bases. Germline V CDR1 and CDR2: LGHNT, FRNRAP. The CDR3 sequence: CASGLGTQPQHF. CDR3 bases: TGTGCTAGTGGTTTAGGTACTCAGCCCCAGCATTTT. Full variable domain (missing parts from reference TRBV12-5 and TRBJ1-5): DARVTQTPRHKVTEMGQEVTMRCQPILGHNTVFWYRQTMMQGLELLAYFRNRAPLDDSGMPKDRFSAEMPDATLATLKIQPSEPRDSAVYFCASGLGTQPQHFGDGTRLSIL.

The V call is TRBV15, the J call TRBJ2-5; no firm D call. The CDR3 sequence is 12 residues long. V shed 2 bases and J shed 7 bases, with 8 bases lying between them. Germline assignment: CDR1 LNHNV and CDR2 YYDKDF (reference sequence). Written as DNA, the CDR3 is TGTGCCACCAGCAGACCCCCTGGGACCCAGTACTTC. Its protein is CATSRPPGTQYF.

This clonotype was observed a few times. The rearrangement links TRBV20-1 to TRBJ2-1; TRBD2 matches 12 bases. CDR1 and CDR2 from the germline V gene are DFQATT and SNEGSKA (reference sequence). The CDR3 length is 20 residues. After removal of 0 bases from V and 3 bases from J, the junction contained 15 bases not matched to a gene. The CDR3 DNA follows: TGCAGTGCTAGAGATCGGGGGGGGACTAGCGGGTCCGCCGTCTACAATGAGCAGTTCTTC. This encodes CSARDRGGTSGSAVYNEQFF.

The J gene is TRBJ2-7, the V gene TRBV20-1; TRBD2 might be the D (5 bases). CDR1 and CDR2 (germline): DFQATT, SNEGSKA (reference sequence). CDR3 length: 13 amino acids. Trimming stripped 3 bases from V and 0 bases from J, with 9 bases between. The CDR3 reads CSASPGNSYEQYF. The CDR3 coding sequence is TGCAGTGCTAGTCCGGGAAACTCCTACGAGCAGTACTTC.